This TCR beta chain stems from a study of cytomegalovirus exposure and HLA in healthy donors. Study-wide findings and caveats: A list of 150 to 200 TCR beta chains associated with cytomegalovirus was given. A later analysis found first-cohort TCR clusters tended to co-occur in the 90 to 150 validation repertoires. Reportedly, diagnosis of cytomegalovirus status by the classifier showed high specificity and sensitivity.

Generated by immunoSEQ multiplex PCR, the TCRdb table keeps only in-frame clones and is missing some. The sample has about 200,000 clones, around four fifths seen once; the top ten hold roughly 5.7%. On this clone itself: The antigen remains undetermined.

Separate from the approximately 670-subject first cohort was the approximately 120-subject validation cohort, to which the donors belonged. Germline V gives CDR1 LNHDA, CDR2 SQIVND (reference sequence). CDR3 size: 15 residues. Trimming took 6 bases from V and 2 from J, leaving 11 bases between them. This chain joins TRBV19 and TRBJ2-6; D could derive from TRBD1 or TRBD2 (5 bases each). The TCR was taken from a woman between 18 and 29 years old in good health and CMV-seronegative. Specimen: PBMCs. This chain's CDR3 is CASSLQGPGANVLTF. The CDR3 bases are TGTGCCAGTAGCCTCCAGGGACCTGGGGCCAACGTCCTGACTTTC.